This T cell receptor (beta chain) was observed in a study of blood T cells in healthy people across ages. Primers used in a second PCR of about 7 to 12 cycles were a sample-barcoded 5' primer and a J-beta primer mix. Each CDR3 protein is one row after TCRdb ran MiXCR on the 5' RACE reads. The repertoire holds about 930,000 distinct CDR3 sequences, roughly 29% seen once, with around 9.6% in the top ten. This clonotype was seen repeatedly, ten times or more. The CDR3 has 14 residues. Trimming cost V 2 bases and J 4 bases, with 15 bases left between them. Germline V CDR1 and CDR2: DFQATT, SNEGSKA (reference sequence). These records were also assigned to another study, of T cells of mothers and their children.

Sequenced input: blood. The J gene is TRBJ2-7, the V gene TRBV20-1; possible D gene TRBD1, 6 bases. This sequence was found in a woman aged 40 to 49 in good health. CDR3 residues: CSARFTGNRYEQYF. The CDR3 DNA is TGCAGTGCTAGATTCACAGGGAACCGATACGAGCAGTACTTC.